These 22 T cell receptor beta chains originate from one sample sequenced in a study of T cell responses to AZD1222 COVID-19 vaccine (dated by TCRdb to 2020 to 2023). The intended sense of this specimen's time point label: baseline before first vaccination. Receptor amplification or capture employed the immunoSEQ multiplex PCR assay. The clones in this table, taken by TCRdb from immuneACCESS, are in-frame only. Not every clone is retained; where verified, under half of the shortfall comes from an unresolved V gene, and the cause of the rest is unknown. The sample table shows around 120,000 clones, and about 90% are seen once. More than 13% of the sample is taken by the ten largest. This sample comprised peripheral blood, obtained on day 0 of AZD1222 vaccination. The receptor source for this set is an adult in good health.

The V and J genes are TRBV28 and TRBJ1-3; the match to TRBD1 covers 7 bases. V dropped 7 bases and J dropped 2; count of bases not matched to a gene: 5. This CDR3 has 14 amino acids. CDR1 is MDHEN and CDR2 is SYDVKM in the germline V gene. CDR3 loop: CASIGRGAGNTIYF. CDR3 coding DNA: TGTGCCAGCATAGGCAGGGGGGCTGGAAACACCATATATTTT.

The chain carries TRBV12-3 or TRBV12-4 and TRBJ2-3; TRBD2 is a possible D gene (6 bases). The CDR3 has 13 amino acids. Trimming took 5 bases from V and 4 from J, leaving 10 bases between them. CDR3 sequence reads: CASSPWDSDTQYF. The CDR3 region has the DNA TGTGCCAGCAGTCCCTGGGACTCAGATACGCAGTATTTT.

This clone showed up just a few times. The chain links TRBV20-1 to TRBJ1-4; 7 positions match TRBD1. The germline gives CDR1 DFQATT, CDR2 SNEGSKA (reference sequence). The J segment lost 3 bases and the V segment lost 3 bases, leaving 7 bases of the junction unmatched. This CDR3 is built from 15 residues. The DNA of the CDR3 is TGCAGTGCTAGTAGAACAGGGGCTTCTAATGAAAAACTGTTTTTT. Translating it yields CSASRTGASNEKLFF.

This rearrangement joins TRBV9 to TRBJ2-1; 7 bases agree with TRBD1. V lost 3 bases and J lost 5; bases outside the gene matches: 5. In germline, CDR1 is SGDLS, CDR2 YYNGEE. The CDR3 length is 14 residues. DNA for the CDR3: TGTGCCAGCAGCGAACAGGGGTCCAACAATGAGCAGTTCTTC. Protein: CASSEQGSNNEQFF.

The chain has TRBV2 and TRBJ1-4; D perhaps matches TRBD1 (6 bases). Trimming took 0 bases from V and 10 from J, leaving 12 bases between them. The CDR3 is made up of 14 amino acids. CDR1 SNHLY and CDR2 FYNNEI come from the germline V gene. CDR3 region: CASSEAVGGGKLFF. Written as DNA, the CDR3 is TGTGCCAGCAGTGAAGCGGTAGGGGGGGGAAAACTGTTTTTT.

V gene TRBV28 combines with J gene TRBJ1-2; 9 positions agree with TRBD1. The V gene's germline CDR1 is MDHEN and CDR2 SYDVKM. The CDR3 runs 14 residues. Losses at the gene ends were 1 base for V and 8 bases for J; bases not matched to a gene: 5. The CDR3 nucleotides are TGTGCCAGCAGTTTATCCGGGACAGGGAAAGGCTACACCTTC. Translation: CASSLSGTGKGYTF.

The table lists this clone with a count of one. The J gene is TRBJ1-2, the V gene TRBV6-5; 10 nucleotides align to TRBD1. The CDR3 has 15 amino acids. The ends lost 6 bases at V and 1 base at J; junction bases unmatched: 5. The germline CDR1 and CDR2 sequences are MNHEY and SVGAGI. As DNA, the CDR3 is TGTGCCAGCAGCCGCGGGACAGGGGTTAACTATGGCTACACCTTC. Its protein product is CASSRGTGVNYGYTF.

CDR3 bases: TGTGCCAGCAGCGTGAATTTCCGGGACTCAATGCCAGGAAGCACAGATACGCAGTATTTT. It encodes CASSVNFRDSMPGSTDTQYF. The V call is TRBV9, the J call TRBJ2-3; the D gene is possibly TRBD2 (6 bases). Trimming took off 2 bases at V and 0 bases at J, with 25 bases between the two ends. The CDR3 loop spans 20 amino acids. Germline V CDR1 and CDR2: SGDLS, YYNGEE.

The chain carries TRBV6-1 and TRBJ1-6, with D possibly TRBD1 on 5 matching bases. V shed 1 base and J shed 15 bases, with 10 bases lying between them. The CDR3 sequence is 12 residues long. Germline values: CDR1 MNHNS, CDR2 SASEGT. This chain's CDR3 is CASSEGGPGLHF. As DNA, the CDR3 is TGTGCCAGCAGTGAAGGGGGACCGGGCCTCCACTTT.

In this sample, this clone turned up once. The chain has TRBV4-3 and TRBJ1-3, with TRBD1 matching 7 bases. The CDR3 spans 16 residues. V shed 3 bases and J 5 bases; nucleotides not matched to a gene: 10. CDR1 is LGHNA and CDR2 is YSLEER in the germline V gene. CDR3 sequence: CASSHVGTASRNTIYF. In DNA form, the CDR3 reads TGCGCCAGCAGCCATGTGGGGACAGCTTCCCGAAACACCATATATTTT.

The chain joins TRBV19 to TRBJ1-1; a weak D match, TRBD1 (5 bases). V was pared by 3 bases and J by 3 bases, with 11 bases between. Looked up from germline, CDR1 is LNHDA and CDR2 is SQIVND (reference sequence). This CDR3 is 14 amino acids long. The CDR3 protein is CASSIALGDTEAFF. In nucleotides, the CDR3 is TGTGCCAGTAGTATCGCCCTGGGGGACACTGAAGCTTTCTTT.

The chain has TRBV7-9 and TRBJ2-1, with TRBD1 as a possible D gene (5 bases). V was shortened by 5 bases and J by 6 bases, with 8 bases between the two germline ends. The CDR3 length is 12 residues. CDR1 SEHNR and CDR2 FQNEAQ come from the germline V gene (reference sequence). As DNA, the CDR3 is TGTGCCAGCAGCCGGCAGGGCAATGAGCAGTTCTTC. Translating it yields CASSRQGNEQFF.

The chain carries TRBV28 and TRBJ1-4, with D tentatively TRBD1 (6 bases). CDR3 length equals 16 residues. V was trimmed by 4 bases and J by 0 bases, leaving 12 bases between them. CDR1 and CDR2 from the germline V gene are MDHEN and SYDVKM. CDR3 DNA: TGTGCCAGCAGTTCATCAGGGGAAGCAACTAATGAAAAACTGTTTTTT. Its translation: CASSSSGEATNEKLFF.

This clone was counted a single time. This chain links TRBV27 with TRBJ2-3; the D gene is possibly TRBD1 (6 bases). V was clipped by 9 bases and J by 3 bases, with 16 bases between them. The germline CDR1 and CDR2 sequences are MNHEY and SMNVEV (reference sequence). The CDR3 spans 14 residues. The CDR3 bases are TGTGCCAGTACTGGGCAGGGGCGGACAGATACGCAGTATTTT. This codes for CASTGQGRTDTQYF.

This chain uses TRBV28 with TRBJ1-4; 7 nucleotides match TRBD1. The germline V gene has CDR1 MDHEN and CDR2 SYDVKM. The CDR3 is 16 residues long. Trimming cost V 3 bases and J 7 bases; bases outside gene matches: 11. In nucleotides, the CDR3 is TGTGCCAGCAGTTTGCCGGGACAGTCTGTGAGTGAAAAACTGTTTTTT. Protein product: CASSLPGQSVSEKLFF.

V and J are TRBV4-3 and TRBJ1-1; the match to TRBD1 covers 9 bases. Trimming removed 4 bases from V and 6 bases from J; junction bases left unmatched: 9. CDR1 LGHNA and CDR2 YSLEER come from the germline V gene. This CDR3 comprises 15 residues. The CDR3 sequence is CASSPQGQGLPEAFF. The CDR3 DNA reads as TGCGCCAGCAGCCCCCAGGGACAGGGACTCCCTGAAGCTTTCTTT.

Here the CDR3 reads CASSTYTGYSHEQYF. CDR3 coding DNA: TGTGCCAGCAGCACGTACACAGGGTACAGCCACGAGCAGTACTTC. The chain links TRBV5-4 to TRBJ2-7; maybe TRBD1 (6 bases). V was clipped by 4 bases and J by 5 bases, with 19 bases between them. The CDR3 has 15 residues. Germline V gene sequence: CDR1 SGHNT, CDR2 YYREEE (reference sequence).

The chain joins TRBV9 to TRBJ2-3; 9 bases match TRBD2. Trimming removed 0 bases from V and 3 bases from J; junction bases left unmatched: 5. Germline lookup yields CDR1 SGDLS and CDR2 YYNGEE. The CDR3 has 16 amino acids. The DNA of the CDR3 is TGTGCCAGCAGCGTAGGAGCGGGGGGCCAGACAGATACGCAGTATTTT. Amino acid sequence: CASSVGAGGQTDTQYF.

The chain has TRBV7-8 and TRBJ1-1; D unclear. V lost 1 base to trimming and J lost 5 bases, with 8 bases between them. Germline V gives CDR1 SGHVS, CDR2 FQNEAQ. CDR3 length: 13 residues. The CDR3: CASSLGGETEAFF. CDR3 nucleotides: TGTGCCAGCAGCTTAGGCGGGGAGACTGAAGCTTTCTTT. Complete variable domain (other parts from reference TRBV7-8 and TRBJ1-1): GAGVSQSPRYKVAKRGQDVALRCDPISGHVSLFWYQQALGQGPEFLTYFQNEAQLDKSGLPSDRFFAERPEGSVSTLKIQRTQQEDSAVYLCASSLGGETEAFFGQGTRLTVV.

V and J are TRBV7-9 and TRBJ2-5; D gene uncertain. The ends were cut back, 1 base at V and 5 bases at J, with 11 bases in the middle. The CDR3 length is 14 residues. The V gene's germline CDR1 is SEHNR and CDR2 FQNEAQ (reference sequence). CDR3 protein: CASSLVPTGETQYF. As DNA, the CDR3 is TGTGCCAGCAGCTTAGTTCCAACCGGGGAGACCCAGTACTTC.

J is TRBJ1-1 and V is TRBV9; a weak D match, TRBD1 (6 bases). This CDR3 is built from 14 residues. Per germline, CDR1 SGDLS and CDR2 YYNGEE. With 0 bases removed from V and 8 bases from J, the gap between germline ends came to 14 bases. The CDR3 loop reads CASSVDPGGPEAFF. For the CDR3, the DNA is TGTGCCAGCAGCGTAGATCCGGGGGGGCCAGAAGCTTTCTTT.

V gene TRBV30 combines with J gene TRBJ2-7, with a weak D call TRBD1 (5 bases). The V and J ends lost 2 bases and 3 bases respectively, with 8 bases between them. In germline, CDR1 is GTSNPN, CDR2 SVGIG (reference sequence). CDR3 length: 12 amino acids. DNA of the CDR3: TGTGCCTGGAGTCTCACAGGCTACGAGCAGTACTTC. Amino acids: CAWSLTGYEQYF. Full variable domain (rest looked up from reference TRBV30 and TRBJ2-7): SQTIHQWPATLVQPVGSPLSLECTVEGTSNPNLYWYRQAAGRGLQLLFYSVGIGQISSEVPQNLSASRPQDRQFILSSKKLLLSDSGFYLCAWSLTGYEQYFGPGTRLTVT.